This T cell receptor beta chain was identified during a study of T cells in Graves' hyperthyroidism and ophthalmopathy. Overall study: Peripheral blood sampling occurred at initial diagnosis, before any treatment.

General observations from the study: Clonotypes that were expanded in thyroid above 0.001 mostly appeared in blood too.

What was amplified from RNA transcripts were TCR beta CDR3 regions. The HTBI primer set served for first-round RT-PCR of the TCR CDR3. TCRdb ran MiXCR on the multiplex PCR reads and lists one entry per CDR3 protein. The table has about 640,000 distinct CDR3 sequences, more than 20% seen once; the top ten hold more than 30%. Ophthalmopathy patients showed a Clinical Activity Score of at least 3, NOSPECS grade of at least 4 and duration under 3 months. Germline CDR1 and CDR2: LNHDA and SQIVND (reference sequence). The V end was cut by 4 bases, the J end by 0 bases, with 9 bases between. This CDR3 has 15 amino acids. This clonotype appeared a few times. Its antigen is as yet unknown.

The TCR sequence derives from a man under 40 with Graves' ophthalmopathy. Material: blood. The genes are TRBV19 and TRBJ2-2; D perhaps matches TRBD1 (6 bases). The CDR3 here is CASSTGDTNTGELFF. The CDR3 nucleotides are TGTGCCAGTAGTACCGGGGACACGAACACCGGGGAGCTGTTTTTT. Variable domain in full (rest from reference TRBV19 and TRBJ2-2): DGGITQSPKYLFRKEGQNVTLSCEQNLNHDAMYWYRQDPGQGLRLIYYSQIVNDFQKGDIAEGYSVSREKKESFPLTVTSAQKNPTAFYLCASSTGDTNTGELFFGEGSRLTVL.